This entry lists 9 T cell receptor beta chains sequenced from one sample in a study of T cell responses to AZD1222 COVID-19 vaccine. Assay used: immunoSEQ multiplex PCR; TCRdb lists only in-frame clones, some missing. The repertoire has about 170,000 clones, around nine tenths of them found once; the top ten carry around 1%. The input for sequencing was peripheral blood, taken 28 days after the second AZD1222 dose. These receptors all come from an adult who received the AZD1222 COVID-19 vaccine.

This clone appeared once. V gene TRBV4-2 combines with J gene TRBJ2-7; possible D gene TRBD2, 6 bases. Trimming removed 3 bases from V and 3 bases from J, with 15 bases in between. CDR3 size: 15 residues. Looked up from germline, CDR1 is LGHNA and CDR2 is YNFKEQ. The CDR3 nucleotides read TGTGCCAGCAGCCATGTCACGGGACTGGGCTACGAGCAGTACTTC. Translation gives CASSHVTGLGYEQYF.

The J gene is TRBJ1-1, the V gene TRBV28, with D hard to call. The CDR3 loop spans 14 amino acids. Germline CDR1 MDHEN, CDR2 SYDVKM. V dropped 7 bases and J dropped 4 bases, with 16 bases sitting between them. CDR3 sequence: CASTVQVRRTEAFF. Written as DNA, the CDR3 is TGTGCCAGCACCGTCCAAGTCAGACGCACTGAAGCTTTCTTT.

The rearrangement uses TRBV3-1 (or the pseudogene TRBV3-2) and TRBJ2-2; no firm D call. This CDR3 spans 12 amino acids. V was shortened by 6 bases and J by 2 bases, with 4 bases between the two germline ends. In germline, CDR1 is LGHDT, CDR2 YNNKEL (reference sequence). The CDR3 is CASSYNTGELFF. CDR3 DNA: TGTGCCAGCAGTTACAACACCGGGGAGCTGTTTTTT.

This chain connects TRBV19 to TRBJ2-1; TRBD2 matches at 9 bases. This CDR3 is 16 amino acids long. J gave up 0 bases and V 7 bases, and 7 bases lay outside the gene matches. Looked up from germline, CDR1 is LNHDA and CDR2 is SQIVND (reference sequence). CDR3 residues: CASTGAGGSSYNEQFF. In DNA, the CDR3 is TGTGCCAGTACCGGAGCGGGGGGTAGCTCCTACAATGAGCAGTTCTTC.

The genes are TRBV4-2 and TRBJ2-7; 8 bases are shared with TRBD2. This CDR3 is built from 14 residues. The germline V gene encodes CDR1 LGHNA and CDR2 YNFKEQ. V was pared by 5 bases and J by 3 bases, with 6 bases of the junction left unmatched. DNA of the CDR3: TGTGCCAGCAGCTCTCCCGGGACTAGCTACGAGCAGTACTTC. This translates into CASSSPGTSYEQYF.

This CDR3 reads CASSQSMPQHF. The CDR3 DNA follows: TGCGCCAGCAGTCAATCGATGCCCCAGCATTTT. V usage is TRBV23-1 and J usage is TRBJ1-5, with no clear D. TRBV23-1 is an ORF, and what it does is uncertain. V was clipped by 0 bases and J by 9 bases, with 3 bases between them. This CDR3 has 11 amino acids.

Here the CDR3 reads CASSLVPDREETQYF. CDR3 DNA: TGCGCCAGCAGCTTGGTACCGGACAGAGAAGAGACCCAGTACTTC. The V call is TRBV5-1, the J call TRBJ2-5; D perhaps matches TRBD1 (6 bases). With 0 bases removed from V and 3 bases from J, the gap between germline ends came to 12 bases. The CDR3 length is 15 residues. Germline assignment: CDR1 SGHRS and CDR2 YFSETQ.

This chain connects TRBV3-1 (or the pseudogene TRBV3-2) to TRBJ2-1, with 8 bases aligning to TRBD2. CDR1 is LGHDT, CDR2 YNNKEL, per germline (reference sequence). This CDR3 has 18 residues. With V trimmed by 0 bases and J by 5 bases, 12 bases remained unmatched. This CDR3 is CASSQDRGGRGVNNEQFF. CDR3 DNA sequence: TGTGCCAGCAGCCAAGATCGGGGAGGGCGGGGGGTAAACAATGAGCAGTTCTTC.

This clone turned up a few times. The rearrangement links TRBV7-9 to TRBJ2-7; tentatively, D is TRBD1 or TRBD2 (5 bases each). This CDR3 is built from 15 residues. Germline V gene data show CDR1 as SEHNR and CDR2 as FQNEAQ (reference sequence). Trimming removed 2 bases from V and 6 bases from J, with 17 bases in between. The CDR3 reads CASSLSQGPGFEQYF. The CDR3 DNA reads as TGTGCCAGCAGCTTAAGTCAGGGCCCGGGATTCGAGCAGTACTTC.